The sequence of this T cell receptor (beta chain) was determined in a study of blood T cell repertoires in COVID-19. Overall study: Specimens from acute and convalescent COVID-19 originated in the United States, Italy and Spain. Sources were T cells, B-cell-depleted T cells, or PBMCs; the material itself was cDNA or gDNA.

Original methodology: Estimates of nucleated cell counts were drawn from the amplification of reference gene primers. Sequencing used immunoSEQ multiplex PCR; TCRdb keeps in-frame clones, though not all of them. Clone size and V and J calls were adopted from that table, with D and trimming inferred from the DNA. The data show about 58,000 clones, with approximately 91% seen just once and roughly 7.7% held by the top ten. Trimming removed 3 bases from V and 0 bases from J, with 11 bases in between. CDR3 length: 16 residues. The germline gives CDR1 SEHNR, CDR2 FQNEAQ (reference sequence). This chain joins TRBV7-9 and TRBJ1-4; D remains ambiguous. The receptor was isolated from a woman aged 70-85 years with active COVID-19. The sample was peripheral blood. The CDR3 DNA sequence: TGTGCCAGCAGCTTTTCGGTGGGCTCAACTAATGAAAAACTGTTTTTT. Protein: CASSFSVGSTNEKLFF.